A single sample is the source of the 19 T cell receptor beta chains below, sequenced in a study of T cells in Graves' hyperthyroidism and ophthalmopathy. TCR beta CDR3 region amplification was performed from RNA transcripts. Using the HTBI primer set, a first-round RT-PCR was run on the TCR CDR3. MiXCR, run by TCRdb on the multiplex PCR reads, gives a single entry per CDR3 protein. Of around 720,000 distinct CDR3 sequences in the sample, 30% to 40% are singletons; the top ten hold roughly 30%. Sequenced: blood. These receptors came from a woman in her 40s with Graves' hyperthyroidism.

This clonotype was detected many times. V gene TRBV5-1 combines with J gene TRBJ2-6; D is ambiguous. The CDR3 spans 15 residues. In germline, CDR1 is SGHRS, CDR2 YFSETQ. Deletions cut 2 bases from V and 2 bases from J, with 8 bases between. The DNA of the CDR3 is TGCGCCAGCAGCTTACAGCCCACTGGGGCCAACGTCCTGACTTTC. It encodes CASSLQPTGANVLTF.

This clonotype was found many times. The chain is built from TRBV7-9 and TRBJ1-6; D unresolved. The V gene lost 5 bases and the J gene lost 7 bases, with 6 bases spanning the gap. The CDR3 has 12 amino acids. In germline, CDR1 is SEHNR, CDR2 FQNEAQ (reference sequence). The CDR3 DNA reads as TGTGCCAGCAGCCAACAAAATTCACCCCTCCACTTT. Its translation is CASSQQNSPLHF.

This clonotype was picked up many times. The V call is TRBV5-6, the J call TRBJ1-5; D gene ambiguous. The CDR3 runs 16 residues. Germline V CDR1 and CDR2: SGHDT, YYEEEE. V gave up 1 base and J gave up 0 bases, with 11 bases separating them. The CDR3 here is CASSLSGSYSNQPQHF. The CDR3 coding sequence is TGTGCCAGCAGCTTGTCAGGTTCTTATAGCAATCAGCCCCAGCATTTT. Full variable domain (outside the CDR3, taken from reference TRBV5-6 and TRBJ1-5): DAGVTQSPTHLIKTRGQQVTLRCSPKSGHDTVSWYQQALGQGPQFIFQYYEEEERQRGNFPDRFSGHQFPNYSSELNVNALLLGDSALYLCASSLSGSYSNQPQHFGDGTRLSIL.

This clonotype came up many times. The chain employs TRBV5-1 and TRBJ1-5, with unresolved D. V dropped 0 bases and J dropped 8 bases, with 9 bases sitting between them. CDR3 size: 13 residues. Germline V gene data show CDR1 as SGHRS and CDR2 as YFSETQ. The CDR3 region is CASSLGPREPQHF. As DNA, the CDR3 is TGCGCCAGCAGCTTGGGACCTCGGGAGCCCCAGCATTTT.

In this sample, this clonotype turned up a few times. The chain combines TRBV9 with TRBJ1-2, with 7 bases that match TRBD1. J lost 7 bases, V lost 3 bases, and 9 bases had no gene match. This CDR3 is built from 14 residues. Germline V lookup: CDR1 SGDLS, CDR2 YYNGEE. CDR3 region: CASSGLEGAGGYTF. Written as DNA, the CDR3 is TGTGCCAGCAGCGGCCTAGAGGGGGCGGGTGGCTACACCTTC.

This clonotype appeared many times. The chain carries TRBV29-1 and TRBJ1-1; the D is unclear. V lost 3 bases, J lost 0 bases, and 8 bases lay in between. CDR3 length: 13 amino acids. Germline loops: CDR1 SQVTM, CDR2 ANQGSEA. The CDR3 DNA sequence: TGCAGCGTTGACCCGGAAATGAACACTGAAGCTTTCTTT. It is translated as CSVDPEMNTEAFF.

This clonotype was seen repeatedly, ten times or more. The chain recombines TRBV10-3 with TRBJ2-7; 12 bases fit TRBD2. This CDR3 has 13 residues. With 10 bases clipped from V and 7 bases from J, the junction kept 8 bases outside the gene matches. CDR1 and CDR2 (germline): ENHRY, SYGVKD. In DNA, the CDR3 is TGTGCCACGTGGACTAGCGGGACTTGGGAGCAGTACTTC. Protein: CATWTSGTWEQYF.

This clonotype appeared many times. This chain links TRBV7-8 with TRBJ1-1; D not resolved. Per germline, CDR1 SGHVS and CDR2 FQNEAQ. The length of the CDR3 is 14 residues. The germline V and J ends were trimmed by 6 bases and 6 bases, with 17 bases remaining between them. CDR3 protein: CASRRAGAGPEAFF. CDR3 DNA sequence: TGTGCCAGCAGGCGGGCAGGAGCGGGTCCTGAAGCTTTCTTT.

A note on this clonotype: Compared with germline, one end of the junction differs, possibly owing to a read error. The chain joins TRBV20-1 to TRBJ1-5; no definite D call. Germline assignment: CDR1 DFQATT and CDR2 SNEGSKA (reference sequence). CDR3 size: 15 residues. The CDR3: CSARVNRWGIQLQHF. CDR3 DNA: TGCAGTGCTAGAGTGAATCGGTGGGGAATCCAGCTCCAGCATTTT.

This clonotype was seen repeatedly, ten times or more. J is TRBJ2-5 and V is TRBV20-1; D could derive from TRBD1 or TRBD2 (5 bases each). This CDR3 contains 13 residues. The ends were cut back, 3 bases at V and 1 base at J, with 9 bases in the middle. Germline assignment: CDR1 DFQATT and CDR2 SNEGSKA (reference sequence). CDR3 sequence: CSARGRSQETQYF. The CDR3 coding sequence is TGCAGTGCTAGGGGACGGTCCCAAGAGACCCAGTACTTC.

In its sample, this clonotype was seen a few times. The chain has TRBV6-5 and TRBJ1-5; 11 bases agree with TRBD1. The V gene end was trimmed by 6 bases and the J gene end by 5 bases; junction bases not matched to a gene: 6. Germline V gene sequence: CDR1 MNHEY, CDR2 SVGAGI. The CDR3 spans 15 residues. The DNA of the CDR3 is TGTGCCAGCAGAGCCGGACAGGGGGCTCATCAGCCCCAGCATTTT. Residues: CASRAGQGAHQPQHF.

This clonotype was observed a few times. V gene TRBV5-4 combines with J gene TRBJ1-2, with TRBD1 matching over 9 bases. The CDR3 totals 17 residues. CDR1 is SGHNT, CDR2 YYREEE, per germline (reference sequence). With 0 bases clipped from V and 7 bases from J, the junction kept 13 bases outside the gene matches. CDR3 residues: CASSLDTGTGMFAGYTF. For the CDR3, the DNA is TGTGCCAGCAGCTTGGACACCGGGACAGGGATGTTTGCTGGCTACACCTTC.

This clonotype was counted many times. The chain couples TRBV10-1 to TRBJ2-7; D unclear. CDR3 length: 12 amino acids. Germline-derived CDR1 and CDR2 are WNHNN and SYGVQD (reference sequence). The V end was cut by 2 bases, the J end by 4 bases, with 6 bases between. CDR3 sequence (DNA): TGCGCCAGCAGTGAGACCCTATACGAGCAGTACTTC. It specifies CASSETLYEQYF.

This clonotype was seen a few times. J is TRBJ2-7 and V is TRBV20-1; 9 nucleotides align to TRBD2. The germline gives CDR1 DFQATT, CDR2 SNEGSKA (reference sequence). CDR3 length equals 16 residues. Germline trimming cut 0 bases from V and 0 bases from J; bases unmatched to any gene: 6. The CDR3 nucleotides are TGCAGTGCTAGAGATATCAGCGGGAGGCTCTCCTACGAGCAGTACTTC. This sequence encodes CSARDISGRLSYEQYF.

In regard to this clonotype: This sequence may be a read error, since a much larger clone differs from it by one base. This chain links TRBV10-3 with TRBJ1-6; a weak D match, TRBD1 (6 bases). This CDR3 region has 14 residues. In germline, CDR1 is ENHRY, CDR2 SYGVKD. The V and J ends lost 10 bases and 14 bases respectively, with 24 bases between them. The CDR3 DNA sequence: TGTGCCAGCAGCCAAGGGCGACAGGACTCGGCCCTCCACTTT. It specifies CASSQGRQDSALHF.

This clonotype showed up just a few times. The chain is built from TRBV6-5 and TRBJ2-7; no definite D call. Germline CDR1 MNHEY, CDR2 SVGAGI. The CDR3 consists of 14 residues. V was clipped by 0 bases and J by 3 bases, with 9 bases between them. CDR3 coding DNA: TGTGCCAGCAGTTACTCGAGCGTCGGCTACGAGCAGTACTTC. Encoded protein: CASSYSSVGYEQYF.

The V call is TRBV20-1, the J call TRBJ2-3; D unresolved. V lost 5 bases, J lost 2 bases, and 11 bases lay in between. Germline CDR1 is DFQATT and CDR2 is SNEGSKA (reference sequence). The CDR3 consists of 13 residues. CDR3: CSARDIHTDTQYF. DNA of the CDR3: TGCAGTGCTCGCGACATACACACAGATACGCAGTATTTT.

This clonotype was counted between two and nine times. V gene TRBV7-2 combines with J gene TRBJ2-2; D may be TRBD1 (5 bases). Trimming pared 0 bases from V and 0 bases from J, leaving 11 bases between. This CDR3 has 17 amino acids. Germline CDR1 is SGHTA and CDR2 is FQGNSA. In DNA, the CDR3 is TGTGCCAGCAGCTTAGCGCTCCAAGGGGCGAACACCGGGGAGCTGTTTTTT. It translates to CASSLALQGANTGELFF.

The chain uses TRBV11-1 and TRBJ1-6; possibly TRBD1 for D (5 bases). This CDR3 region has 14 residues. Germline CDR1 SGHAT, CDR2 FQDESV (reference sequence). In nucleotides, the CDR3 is TGTGCTAGAGATCTAGGCAGGGAGGTCTCACCCCTCCACTTT. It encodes CARDLGREVSPLHF.